This T cell receptor beta chain came from a study of blood T cell repertoires in COVID-19 (dated by TCRdb to between 2020 and 2021). With respect to the entire study: Samples covering the acute and convalescent phases of COVID-19 were provided by collaborators in the United States, Italy and Spain. The material from the prospective study consisted of cDNA or gDNA derived from T cells, B-cell-depleted T cells, or PBMCs. The dataset comprised deeply sampled blood TCRbeta repertoires from subjects exposed to, actively infected with, or recovered from COVID-19. A freely available public database, intended as a resource for researchers studying the immune response to SARS-CoV-2, is where the repertoires were released. Samples were obtained from the ongoing ImmuneRACE study (first 160 participants) and from over a thousand subjects provided by 6 global collaborators. Sample metadata almost always included a de-identified subject ID, COVID-19 status, age in years and sex. Where HLA class I and class II types were available, the types were taken from metadata supplied by the sample provider, not from assay-based typing.

As for this clone: What this receptor recognizes is not known. Nothing much larger sits one base from this clone, and base qualities are not available.

Summary of the overall study and its limitations: Clinical and demographic metadata were provided uncurated, with the amount varying by source and participant.

The immunoSEQ Assay, a bias-controlled multiplex PCR, was used to amplify TCRbeta CDR3 regions from genomic DNA. As for the authors' bioinformatics: Nucleated cell counts per sample were estimated from amplification of reference gene primers within the assay. To quantify the absolute abundance of each unique TCRbeta CDR3 rearrangement, sequence reads were collapsed and filtered. Productive Simpson clonality was computed per sample as the square root of Simpson's diversity index over productive rearrangements. TCRdb holds this immuneACCESS table with in-frame rearrangements only. Some clones are missing; in checked studies, unresolved V genes explain under half, and the rest has no known cause. For V, J and clone size, that table is used; D and trimming come from the DNA. This sample comprises about 160,000 clones, around 86% of them detected only once. The ten largest clonotypes hold under 15% of the sample.

Samples from volunteer blood donors who had recovered from COVID-19 were contributed by a second Seattle source. The collaborating institutions used their own protocols to collect whole blood in K2EDTA tubes. For TCRbeta analysis, collaborators shipped samples as frozen whole blood, isolated PBMCs, or DNA extracted from either of those sample types. This receptor was identified in a man between 65 and 85 years old who had recovered from COVID-19. Sequencing was done on a sample of peripheral blood.

The nucleotide sequence reads as follows: TGTGCCACTCTGGATTTAGCGGGGGGAGGTACAGATACGCAGTATTTT. Its protein is CATLDLAGGGTDTQYF. This sequence uses TRBV2 and TRBJ2-3; a stretch of 10 junction bases matches TRBD2. Germline trimming amounts to 10 bases on V and 3 bases on J, with 13 as the count of junction bases outside the gene matches. From the cysteine through the phenylalanine, the CDR3 covers 16 amino acids. Only CDR3 DNA remains: 48 bases, in frame from the first base. CDR1 and CDR2, per the germline V gene, are SNHLY and FYNNEI. Outside the CDR3, residues come from the reference TRBV2 and TRBJ2-3 proteins, so the full variable domain is: EPEVTQTPSHQVTQMGQEVILRCVPISNHLYFYWYRQILGQKVEFLVSFYNNEISEKSEIFDDQFSVERPDGSNFTLKIRSTKLEDSAMYFCATLDLAGGGTDTQYFGPGTRLTVL.